This T cell receptor (beta chain) was recorded in a study of OX40 agonist ivuxolimab in advanced cancers. Overall study context: Across the patients, intravenous ivuxolimab was delivered every 2 weeks at 0.01 to 10 mg/kg. Anti-PD-1, anti-PD-L1 or anti-CTLA-4 therapy given earlier was allowed, and approximately 40% had some.

CDR3 size: 17 residues. The ends were cut back, 2 bases at V and 3 bases at J, with 21 bases in the middle. TCRdb's copy holds only in-frame clones and misses some; the assay was immunoSEQ multiplex PCR. The data show 65,000 to 100,000 clones, 90% seen once. About this clone: The antigen is undetermined.

Findings and caveats of the study: CD4+ and CD8+ T cells in blood underwent clonal expansion by week 6 at 0.1 to 3.0 mg/kg.

The timepoints at which blood was sampled were baseline, cycle 4 day 1, and cycle 7 day 1. This receptor was taken from an adult with an advanced solid tumor such as melanoma, head and neck, liver or kidney cancer. Sequenced material: CD4+ or CD8+ T cells sorted from blood, taken in a trial of the OX40 agonist ivuxolimab. The chain is built from TRBV5-3 and TRBJ2-7, with D perhaps being TRBD1 or TRBD2 (5 bases each). TRBV5-3 is marked as an open reading frame, function uncertain. CDR3 DNA sequence: TGTGCCAGAAGCTTTGATTCAGGGAGAGCCTGGGGCTACGAGCAGTACGTC. Protein product: CARSFDSGRAWGYEQYV.